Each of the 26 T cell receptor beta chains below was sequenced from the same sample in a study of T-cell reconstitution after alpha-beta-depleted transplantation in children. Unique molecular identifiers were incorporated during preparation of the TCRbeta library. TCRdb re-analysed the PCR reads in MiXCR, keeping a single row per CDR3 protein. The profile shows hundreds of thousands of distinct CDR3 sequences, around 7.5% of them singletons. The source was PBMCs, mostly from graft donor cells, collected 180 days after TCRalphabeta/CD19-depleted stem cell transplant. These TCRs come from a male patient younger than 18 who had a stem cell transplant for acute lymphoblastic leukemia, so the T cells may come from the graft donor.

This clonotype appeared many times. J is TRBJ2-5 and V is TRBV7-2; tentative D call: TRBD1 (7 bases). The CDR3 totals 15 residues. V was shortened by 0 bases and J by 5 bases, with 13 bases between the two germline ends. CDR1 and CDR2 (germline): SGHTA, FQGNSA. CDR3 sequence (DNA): TGTGCCAGCAGCTTAGCCTTCAGGGGGGATGAGACCCAGTACTTC. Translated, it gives CASSLAFRGDETQYF.

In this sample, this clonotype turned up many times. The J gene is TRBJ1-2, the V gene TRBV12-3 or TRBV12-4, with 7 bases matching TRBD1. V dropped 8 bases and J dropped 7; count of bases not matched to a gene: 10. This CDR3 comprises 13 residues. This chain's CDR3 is CASSGDRAIGYTF. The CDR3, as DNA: TGTGCCAGCTCCGGAGACAGGGCGATTGGCTACACCTTC.

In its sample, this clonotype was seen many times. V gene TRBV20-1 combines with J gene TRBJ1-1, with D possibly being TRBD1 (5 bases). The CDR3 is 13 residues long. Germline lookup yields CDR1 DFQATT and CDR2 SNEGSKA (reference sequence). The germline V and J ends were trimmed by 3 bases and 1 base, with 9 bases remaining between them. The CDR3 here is CSASRGWNTEAFF. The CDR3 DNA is TGCAGTGCTAGCCGGGGGTGGAACACTGAAGCTTTCTTT.

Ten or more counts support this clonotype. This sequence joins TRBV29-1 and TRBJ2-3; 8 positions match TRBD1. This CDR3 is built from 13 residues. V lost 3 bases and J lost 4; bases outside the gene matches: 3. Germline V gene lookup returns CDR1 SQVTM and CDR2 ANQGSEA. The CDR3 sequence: CSVETGEADTQYF. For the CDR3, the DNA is TGCAGCGTTGAGACAGGGGAGGCAGATACGCAGTATTTT.

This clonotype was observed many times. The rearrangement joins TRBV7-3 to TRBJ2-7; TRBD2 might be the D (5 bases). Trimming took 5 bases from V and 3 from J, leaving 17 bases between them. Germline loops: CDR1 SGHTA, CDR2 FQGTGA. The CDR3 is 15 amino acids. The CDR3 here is CASSPEGTLVYEQYF. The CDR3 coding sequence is TGTGCCAGCAGCCCAGAGGGCACCTTGGTCTACGAGCAGTACTTC.

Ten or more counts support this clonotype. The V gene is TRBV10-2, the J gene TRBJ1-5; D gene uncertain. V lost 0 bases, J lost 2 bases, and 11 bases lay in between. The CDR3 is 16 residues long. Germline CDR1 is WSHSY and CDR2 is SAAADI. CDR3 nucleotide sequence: TGCGCCAGCAGTGAGTCCAACAGAGTGGGCAATCAGCCCCAGCATTTT. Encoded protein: CASSESNRVGNQPQHF.

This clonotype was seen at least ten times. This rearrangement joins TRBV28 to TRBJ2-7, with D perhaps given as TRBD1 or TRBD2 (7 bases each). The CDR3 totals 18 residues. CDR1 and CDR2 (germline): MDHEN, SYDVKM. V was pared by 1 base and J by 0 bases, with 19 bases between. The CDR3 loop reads CASSLLRGGTALSYEQYF. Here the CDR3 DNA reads TGTGCCAGCAGTTTATTAAGGGGGGGGACAGCTCTCTCCTACGAGCAGTACTTC.

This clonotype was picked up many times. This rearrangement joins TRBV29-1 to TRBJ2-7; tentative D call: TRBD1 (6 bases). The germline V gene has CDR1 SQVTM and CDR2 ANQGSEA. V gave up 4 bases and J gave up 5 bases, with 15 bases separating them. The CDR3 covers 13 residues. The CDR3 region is CSVVRGWGNEQYF. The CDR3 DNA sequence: TGCAGCGTTGTAAGGGGGTGGGGTAACGAGCAGTACTTC.

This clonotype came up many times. CDR3 sequence reads: CSARNSLGNQPQHF. As DNA, the CDR3 is TGCAGTGCTAGAAACAGTCTAGGGAATCAGCCCCAGCATTTT. V gene TRBV20-1 combines with J gene TRBJ1-5; D is unclear. Trimming left V 2 bases short and J 4 bases short, with 12 bases between. This CDR3 has 14 amino acids. Germline CDR1 reads DFQATT; CDR2 reads SNEGSKA (reference sequence).

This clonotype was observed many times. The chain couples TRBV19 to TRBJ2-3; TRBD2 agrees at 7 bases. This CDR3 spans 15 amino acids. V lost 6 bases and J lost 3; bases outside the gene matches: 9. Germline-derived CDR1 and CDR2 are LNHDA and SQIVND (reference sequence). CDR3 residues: CASSHWRETTDTQYF. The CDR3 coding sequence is TGTGCCAGTAGCCACTGGCGGGAGACGACAGATACGCAGTATTTT.

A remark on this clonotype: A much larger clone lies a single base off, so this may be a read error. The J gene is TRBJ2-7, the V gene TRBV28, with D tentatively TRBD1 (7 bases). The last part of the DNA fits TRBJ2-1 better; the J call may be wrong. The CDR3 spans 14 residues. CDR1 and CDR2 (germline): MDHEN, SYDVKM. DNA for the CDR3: TGTGCCAGCCTCGGGACCCCAGGGGGGATCGAGCAGTTCTTC. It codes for CASLGTPGGIEQFF.

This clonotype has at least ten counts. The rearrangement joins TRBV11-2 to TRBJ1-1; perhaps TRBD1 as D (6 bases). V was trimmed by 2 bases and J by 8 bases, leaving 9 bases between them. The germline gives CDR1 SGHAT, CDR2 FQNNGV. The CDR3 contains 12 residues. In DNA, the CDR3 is TGTGCCAGCAGCTTAACAGGGTTCGAAGCTTTCTTT. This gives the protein CASSLTGFEAFF.

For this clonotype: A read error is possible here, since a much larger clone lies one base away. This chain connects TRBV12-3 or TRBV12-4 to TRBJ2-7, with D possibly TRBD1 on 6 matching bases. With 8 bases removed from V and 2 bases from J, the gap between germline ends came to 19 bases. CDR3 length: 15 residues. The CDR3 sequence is CASGHTGLEAYEQYF. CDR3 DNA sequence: TGTGCCAGCGGCCATACAGGGCTAGAAGCCTACGAGCAGTACTTC.

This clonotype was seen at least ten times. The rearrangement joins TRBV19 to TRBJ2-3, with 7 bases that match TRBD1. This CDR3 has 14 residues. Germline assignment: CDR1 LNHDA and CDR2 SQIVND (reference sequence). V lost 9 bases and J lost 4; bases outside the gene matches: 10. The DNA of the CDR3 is TGTGCCAGCACGGACAGGTGGGGCGCAGATACGCAGTATTTT. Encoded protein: CASTDRWGADTQYF.

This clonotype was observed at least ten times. In nucleotides, the CDR3 is TGTGCCAGCAGCAGACTAGCGGGGGCCTACGAGCAGTACTTC. Translated: CASSRLAGAYEQYF. The chain recombines TRBV28 with TRBJ2-7; 12 bases are shared with TRBD2. CDR3 length: 14 amino acids. Germline V lookup: CDR1 MDHEN, CDR2 SYDVKM. V was pared by 6 bases and J by 2 bases, with 2 bases of the junction left unmatched.

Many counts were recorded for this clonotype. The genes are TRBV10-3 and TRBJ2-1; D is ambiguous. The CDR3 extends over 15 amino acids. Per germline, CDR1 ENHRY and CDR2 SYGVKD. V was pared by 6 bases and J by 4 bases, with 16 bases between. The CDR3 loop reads CAIRKEPLGYNEQFF. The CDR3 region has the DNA TGTGCCATCAGAAAGGAGCCGCTCGGATACAATGAGCAGTTCTTC.

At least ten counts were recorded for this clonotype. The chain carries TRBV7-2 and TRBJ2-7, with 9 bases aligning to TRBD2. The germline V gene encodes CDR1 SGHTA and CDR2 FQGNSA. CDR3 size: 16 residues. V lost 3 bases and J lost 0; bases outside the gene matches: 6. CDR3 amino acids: CASSFSSGSTSYEQYF. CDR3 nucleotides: TGTGCCAGCAGCTTCAGTAGCGGGAGCACCTCCTACGAGCAGTACTTC.

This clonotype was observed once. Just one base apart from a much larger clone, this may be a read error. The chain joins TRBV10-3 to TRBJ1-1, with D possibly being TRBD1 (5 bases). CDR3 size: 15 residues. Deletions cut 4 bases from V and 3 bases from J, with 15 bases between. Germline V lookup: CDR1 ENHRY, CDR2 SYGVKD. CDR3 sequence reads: CAISGSVAGDTEAFF. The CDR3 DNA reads TGTGCCATCAGTGGTTCCGTAGCGGGGGACACTGAAGCTTTCTTT.

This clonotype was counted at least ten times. The CDR3 here is CASSSHDGVRNIQYF. The CDR3 nucleotides are TGTGCCAGCAGCTCCCATGATGGGGTGAGGAACATTCAGTACTTC. The J gene is TRBJ2-4, the V gene TRBV7-2; D is unresolved. The germline V gene has CDR1 SGHTA and CDR2 FQGNSA. V was clipped by 4 bases and J by 7 bases, with 17 bases between them. The CDR3 extends over 15 amino acids.

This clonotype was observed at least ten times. This chain's CDR3 is CSVDGLGGALRAFF. CDR3 nucleotides: TGCAGCGTTGATGGGTTAGGGGGAGCACTCAGAGCTTTCTTT. The chain combines TRBV29-1 with TRBJ1-1; possible D gene TRBD1, 6 bases. CDR3 size: 14 residues. The germline V gene encodes CDR1 SQVTM and CDR2 ANQGSEA. V lost 3 bases to trimming and J lost 10 bases, with 21 bases between them.

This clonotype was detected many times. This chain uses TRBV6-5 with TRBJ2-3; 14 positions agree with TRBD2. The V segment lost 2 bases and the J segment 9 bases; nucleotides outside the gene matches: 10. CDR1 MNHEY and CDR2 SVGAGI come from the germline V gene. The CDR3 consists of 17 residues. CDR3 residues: CASSYPKTSGGADTQYF. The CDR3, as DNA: TGTGCCAGCAGTTACCCCAAGACTAGCGGGGGGGCTGACACGCAGTATTTT.

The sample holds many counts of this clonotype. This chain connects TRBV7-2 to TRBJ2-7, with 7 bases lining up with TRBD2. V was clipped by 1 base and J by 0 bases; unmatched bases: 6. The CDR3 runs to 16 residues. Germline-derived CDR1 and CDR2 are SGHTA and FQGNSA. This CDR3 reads CASSLVRRGGSYEQYF. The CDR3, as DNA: TGTGCCAGCAGCTTAGTAAGGCGCGGGGGCTCCTACGAGCAGTACTTC.

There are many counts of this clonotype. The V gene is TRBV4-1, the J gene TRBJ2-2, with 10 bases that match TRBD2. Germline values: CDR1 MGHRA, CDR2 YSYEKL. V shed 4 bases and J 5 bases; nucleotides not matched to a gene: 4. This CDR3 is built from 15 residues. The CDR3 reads CASSRGLADTGELFF. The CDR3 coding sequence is TGCGCCAGCAGCCGCGGACTAGCGGATACCGGGGAGCTGTTTTTT.

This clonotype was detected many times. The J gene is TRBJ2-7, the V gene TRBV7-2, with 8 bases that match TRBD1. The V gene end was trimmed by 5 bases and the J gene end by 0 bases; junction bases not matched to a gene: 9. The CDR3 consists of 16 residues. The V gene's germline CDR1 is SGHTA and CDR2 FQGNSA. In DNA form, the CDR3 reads TGTGCCAGCAGCCGCGCCCGGACAGGGAGCTCCTACGAGCAGTACTTC. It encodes CASSRARTGSSYEQYF. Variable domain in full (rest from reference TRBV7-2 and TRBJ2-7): GAGVSQSPSNKVTEKGKDVELRCDPISGHTALYWYRQSLGQGLEFLIYFQGNSAPDKSGLPSDRFSAERTGGSVSTLTIQRTQQEDSAVYLCASSRARTGSSYEQYFGPGTRLTVT.

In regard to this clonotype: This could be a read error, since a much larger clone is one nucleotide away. The CDR3 is CAIRGGAPSSPLHF. CDR3 DNA: TGTGCCATCCGTGGGGGGGCGCCTAGTTCACCCCTCCACTTT. This sequence joins TRBV10-3 and TRBJ1-6; TRBD1 is a possible D gene (6 bases). The V end lost 8 bases, the J end lost 9 bases, and 17 bases lay between the germline ends. Germline V gene data show CDR1 as ENHRY and CDR2 as SYGVKD. This CDR3 region has 14 residues.

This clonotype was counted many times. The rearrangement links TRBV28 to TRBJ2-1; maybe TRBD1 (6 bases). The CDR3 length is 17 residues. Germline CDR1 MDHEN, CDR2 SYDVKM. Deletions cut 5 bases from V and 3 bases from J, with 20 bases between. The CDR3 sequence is CASSPSGQTTRYNEQFF. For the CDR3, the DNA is TGTGCCAGCAGTCCATCCGGACAGACTACTCGCTACAATGAGCAGTTCTTC.